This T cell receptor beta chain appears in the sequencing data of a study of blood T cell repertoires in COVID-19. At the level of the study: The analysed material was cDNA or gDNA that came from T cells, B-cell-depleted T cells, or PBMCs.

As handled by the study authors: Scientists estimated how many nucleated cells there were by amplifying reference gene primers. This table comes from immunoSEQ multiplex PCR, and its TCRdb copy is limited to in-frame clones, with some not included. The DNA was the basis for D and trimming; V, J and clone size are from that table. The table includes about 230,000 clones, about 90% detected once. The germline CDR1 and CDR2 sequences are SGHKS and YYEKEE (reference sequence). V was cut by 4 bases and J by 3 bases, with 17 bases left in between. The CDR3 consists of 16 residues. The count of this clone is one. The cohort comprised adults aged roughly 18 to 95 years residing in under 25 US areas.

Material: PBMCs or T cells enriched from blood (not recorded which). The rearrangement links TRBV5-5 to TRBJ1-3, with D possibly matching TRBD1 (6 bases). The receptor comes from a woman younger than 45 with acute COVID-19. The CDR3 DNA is TGTGCCAGCAGCGAGCCCCCCATGGACAGTGGAAACACCATATATTTT. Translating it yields CASSEPPMDSGNTIYF.